The 10 T cell receptor beta chains below were found in one sample sequenced in a study of T cells in Graves' hyperthyroidism and ophthalmopathy. Amplification of TCR beta CDR3 regions used RNA as the template. The HTBI primer set drove a first-round RT-PCR of the TCR CDR3. One entry per CDR3 protein, called by TCRdb with MiXCR from the multiplex PCR reads. The sample contains 600,000 to 800,000 distinct CDR3 sequences, 30% to 40% of which appear only once. The sample comprised blood. The receptors were gathered from a woman in her thirties or forties with Graves' hyperthyroidism.

The chain is built from TRBV12-5 and TRBJ2-7; 9 nucleotides agree with TRBD2. CDR1 is LGHNT and CDR2 is FRNRAP in the germline V gene. Trimming took 1 base from V and 3 from J; bases not matched to a gene: 10. The CDR3 sequence is 17 residues long. The CDR3 DNA is TGTGCTAGTGGTTTGGCCCCGCGAGTAGCGGGGGACTACGAGCAGTACTTC. This gives the protein CASGLAPRVAGDYEQYF.

On this clonotype itself: Since the CDR3 does not end with the conserved phenylalanine or tryptophan, this likely comes from a read error. The chain employs TRBV6-5 and TRBJ2-7; D possibly corresponds to TRBD1 (5 bases). Germline lookup yields CDR1 MNHEY and CDR2 SVGAGI. V lost 2 bases to trimming and J lost 3 bases, with 8 bases between them. There are 13 residues in the CDR3. The CDR3: CASSYQDSYEQYL. The CDR3 DNA reads as TGTGCCAGCAGTTACCAAGACAGCTACGAGCAGTACCTC.

This clonotype was counted ten times or more. The CDR3: CASSLAPSEQETQYF. The CDR3 coding sequence is TGTGCCAGCAGCTTAGCTCCCAGTGAGCAAGAGACCCAGTACTTC. V is TRBV7-2 and J is TRBJ2-5; D unresolved. V was cut by 0 bases and J by 2 bases, with 10 bases left in between. The CDR3 is 15 residues long. Germline V gene lookup returns CDR1 SGHTA and CDR2 FQGNSA.

The gene calls are TRBV24-1 and TRBJ2-3; 7 positions agree with TRBD2. V shed 3 bases and J 1 base; nucleotides not matched to a gene: 6. The CDR3 has 16 amino acids. Germline CDR1 reads KGHDR; CDR2 reads SFDVKD. The CDR3 nucleotides are TGTGCCACCAGTGATCCCGGTCGGGAGGGCACAGATACGCAGTATTTT. Translated: CATSDPGREGTDTQYF.

This clonotype was observed a handful of times. Here the CDR3 reads CASSLQSTHYNSPLHF. The CDR3 bases are TGTGCCAGCAGCTTACAGTCCACTCATTATAATTCACCCCTCCACTTT. The chain joins TRBV7-2 to TRBJ1-6; no reliable D call. The CDR3 contains 16 residues. Germline CDR1 and CDR2: SGHTA and FQGNSA. V gave up 2 bases and J gave up 4 bases, with 12 bases separating them.

This clonotype was found many times. The genes are TRBV7-9 and TRBJ1-1, with a weak D call TRBD1 (5 bases). V gave up 5 bases and J gave up 4 bases, with 20 bases separating them. The CDR3 runs 16 residues. CDR1 is SEHNR, CDR2 FQNEAQ, per germline (reference sequence). CDR3 residues: CASSPGPGWEGTEAFF. Here the CDR3 DNA reads TGTGCCAGCAGCCCGGGACCAGGGTGGGAGGGCACTGAAGCTTTCTTT.

This chain links TRBV20-1 with TRBJ1-6, with D unclear. The CDR3 has 15 residues. Trimming removed 6 bases at V and 0 bases at J, with 12 bases between. CDR1 and CDR2 (germline): DFQATT, SNEGSKA (reference sequence). CDR3 in amino acids: CSAGRGSSYNSPLHF. CDR3 sequence (DNA): TGCAGTGCCGGCCGAGGGAGCTCCTATAATTCACCCCTCCACTTT.

The chain has TRBV7-2 and TRBJ1-1; D possibly corresponds to TRBD1 (6 bases). With 5 bases removed from V and 1 base from J, the gap between germline ends came to 17 bases. Looked up from germline, CDR1 is SGHTA and CDR2 is FQGNSA. The length of the CDR3 is 16 residues. CDR3 in DNA: TGTGCCAGCAGCCAAATGAAACAGGGCTGGAACACTGAAGCTTTCTTT. Encoded protein: CASSQMKQGWNTEAFF.

The CDR3 DNA is TGTGCCATCAAGGCGGGACAGGGGGCTGCGCAAGAGACCCAGTACTTC. This gives the protein CAIKAGQGAAQETQYF. The V and J genes are TRBV6-6 and TRBJ2-5; 12 bases are a match to TRBD1. The CDR3 is 16 residues long. Germline V gene lookup returns CDR1 MNHNY and CDR2 SVGAGI (reference sequence). The ends lost 10 bases at V and 2 bases at J; junction bases unmatched: 11.

This clonotype was detected only once. The chain has TRBV7-2 and TRBJ2-7; tentatively, D is TRBD1 or TRBD2 (5 bases each). Germline V gene lookup returns CDR1 SGHTA and CDR2 FQGNSA. The CDR3 loop spans 15 amino acids. V lost 5 bases and J 3 bases, leaving 17 bases between the germline ends. The CDR3 DNA reads TGTGCCAGCAGCCAGGGCCCCGGGGAGCGCTACGAGCAGTACTTC. Protein product: CASSQGPGERYEQYF.